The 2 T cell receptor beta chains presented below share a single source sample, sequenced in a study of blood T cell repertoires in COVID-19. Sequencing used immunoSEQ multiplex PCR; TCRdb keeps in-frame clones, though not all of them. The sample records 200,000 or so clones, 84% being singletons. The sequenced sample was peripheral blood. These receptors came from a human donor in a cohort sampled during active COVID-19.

CDR3 DNA sequence: TGCGCCAGCAGCCAAGAAAAGAACAGGGGGCTCGCTGGGGCCAACGTCCTGACTTTC. Translated, it gives CASSQEKNRGLAGANVLTF. The rearrangement joins TRBV4-1 to TRBJ2-6, with 9 bases matching TRBD1. The germline V gene encodes CDR1 MGHRA and CDR2 YSYEKL. The CDR3 totals 19 residues. The trim removed 0 bases at V and 2 bases at J, leaving 8 bases unmatched.

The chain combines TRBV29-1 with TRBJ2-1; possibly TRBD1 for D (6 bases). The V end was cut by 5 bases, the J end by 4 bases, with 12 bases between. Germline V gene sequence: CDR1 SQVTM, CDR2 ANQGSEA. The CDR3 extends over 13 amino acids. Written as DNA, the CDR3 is TGCAGCGTTAATGGACAGACTTACAATGAGCAGTTCTTC. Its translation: CSVNGQTYNEQFF.